Following are 12 T cell receptor beta chains from one sample sequenced in a study of regulatory T cells in long-lasting Graves disease. Time point meaning: newly diagnosed GD, antithyroid drugs for less than 3 months. RNA isolated from PBMCs was used to make the TCR library. Construction of TCR beta libraries relied on iRepertoire HTBI primers and on Arm-PCR targeting CDR3 regions. TCRdb called the multiplex PCR reads again in MiXCR, with one record for every CDR3 protein. The table records under 300,000 distinct CDR3 sequences, around 18% of them present only once. The specimen comprised peripheral blood mononuclear cells (PBMCs), sampled at new diagnosis, from a patient treated with antithyroid drugs. The receptors were gathered from a female donor with Graves disease.

Only a few counts were recorded for this clonotype. The germline gene is not matched at one end of the junction; a read error may be the cause. The V gene is TRBV19, the J gene TRBJ2-3, with TRBD2 as a possible D gene (6 bases). In germline, CDR1 is LNHDA, CDR2 SQIVND (reference sequence). The CDR3 sequence is 12 residues long. For the CDR3, the DNA is TGTGCCAGTAGCGGGAGCAGGGATACGCAGTGTTTT. It specifies CASSGSRDTQCF.

This chain uses TRBV19 with TRBJ2-7; D might be TRBD1 or TRBD2, each matching 5 bases. V was trimmed by 6 bases and J by 3 bases, leaving 15 bases between them. CDR1 is LNHDA and CDR2 is SQIVND in the germline V gene (reference sequence). The CDR3 has 14 residues. The CDR3 region is CASRSGPDGYEQYF. The CDR3 DNA follows: TGTGCCAGTAGATCGGGGCCGGACGGCTACGAGCAGTACTTC.

This clonotype was counted many times. V usage is TRBV6-5 and J usage is TRBJ2-7; 10 bases are shared with TRBD2. Germline lookup yields CDR1 MNHEY and CDR2 SVGAGI. The CDR3 has 18 amino acids. V was pared by 4 bases and J by 3 bases, with 15 bases of the junction left unmatched. CDR3 sequence (DNA): TGTGCCAGCAGTTTTTTAGGGGGGCTAGCGGGAGACGGCTACGAGCAGTACTTC. It encodes CASSFLGGLAGDGYEQYF.

A few counts support this clonotype. This chain links TRBV5-6 with TRBJ1-4; D gene unclear. From germline, CDR1 is SGHDT and CDR2 YYEEEE. Trimming took off 4 bases at V and 4 bases at J, with 17 bases between the two ends. This CDR3 contains 16 residues. The CDR3 loop reads CASSRTAGAGNEKLFF. Here the CDR3 DNA reads TGTGCCAGCAGCAGGACTGCTGGTGCGGGTAATGAAAAACTGTTTTTT. Full variable domain (remainder filled in from reference TRBV5-6 and TRBJ1-4): DAGVTQSPTHLIKTRGQQVTLRCSPKSGHDTVSWYQQALGQGPQFIFQYYEEEERQRGNFPDRFSGHQFPNYSSELNVNALLLGDSALYLCASSRTAGAGNEKLFFGSGTQLSVL.

This clonotype came up many times. The gene calls are TRBV10-1 and TRBJ1-2, with D unresolved. The CDR3 totals 13 residues. Trimming took 3 bases from V and 0 from J, leaving 5 bases between them. Per the germline V gene, CDR1 is WNHNN and CDR2 is SYGVQD (reference sequence). The CDR3 spells CASSETSNYGYTF. CDR3 bases: TGCGCCAGCAGTGAAACTTCTAACTATGGCTACACCTTC.

This clonotype was counted ten times or more. The J gene is TRBJ2-7, the V gene TRBV3-1; D might be TRBD2 (5 bases). The CDR3 has 14 amino acids. Between the trimmed V and J ends, which lost 1 base and 3 bases, there was a span of 10 bases. Germline V gene lookup returns CDR1 LGHDT and CDR2 YNNKEL (reference sequence). CDR3 coding DNA: TGTGCCAGCAGCCAAGGTGTCGGACTCTACGAGCAGTACTTC. It codes for CASSQGVGLYEQYF.

In the case of this clonotype: This may arise from a read error, as a much more abundant clone is one base away. The V call is TRBV7-9, the J call TRBJ1-4; maybe TRBD1 (5 bases). Germline assignment: CDR1 SEHNR and CDR2 FQNEAQ (reference sequence). The CDR3 consists of 13 residues. The CDR3 DNA reads TGTGCCAGCACGGGACTAATCGAAGAAAGACTGTTTTTT. Residues: CASTGLIEERLFF.

V usage is TRBV24-1 and J usage is TRBJ1-2; TRBD1 might be the D (5 bases). The V gene lost 3 bases and the J gene lost 2 bases, with 9 bases spanning the gap. Germline V CDR1 and CDR2: KGHDR, SFDVKD. This CDR3 has 14 amino acids. CDR3 sequence (DNA): TGTGCCACCAGTGATCCAGGGAGAAACTATGGCTACACCTTC. As protein: CATSDPGRNYGYTF.

At least ten counts were recorded for this clonotype. This chain uses TRBV7-2 with TRBJ1-3; a possible D gene is TRBD1 (5 bases). Germline-derived CDR1 and CDR2 are SGHTA and FQGNSA. V gave up 3 bases and J gave up 0 bases, with 15 bases separating them. CDR3 size: 17 residues. CDR3 bases: TGTGCCAGCAGCTTTTCACCGGGGCAACTCTCTGGAAACACCATATATTTT. Translation gives CASSFSPGQLSGNTIYF.

A word on this clonotype: A far larger clone is only one base removed, so a read error is likely. This chain links TRBV7-3 with TRBJ2-1; D not certain. Germline V gives CDR1 SGHTA, CDR2 FQGTGA. V dropped 0 bases and J dropped 11 bases, with 8 bases sitting between them. The CDR3 length is 12 residues. CDR3 nucleotides: TGTGCCAGCAGCTTAACGCCGGTTAAGCAGTTCTTC. Translating it yields CASSLTPVKQFF.

The sample holds many counts of this clonotype. The V and J genes are TRBV11-3 and TRBJ2-3; possibly TRBD2 for D (7 bases). CDR1 and CDR2 from the germline V gene are SGHNT and YENEEA. V was cut by 5 bases and J by 0 bases, with 12 bases left in between. CDR3 length: 15 amino acids. The DNA of the CDR3 is TGTGCCAGCAGCGAGAGGGGGGGGAGCACAGATACGCAGTATTTT. This translates into CASSERGGSTDTQYF.

The chain is built from TRBV19 and TRBJ2-7; D is undetermined. The V and J ends lost 4 bases and 4 bases respectively, with 17 bases between them. The CDR3 sequence is 15 residues long. From germline, CDR1 is LNHDA and CDR2 SQIVND (reference sequence). The CDR3 DNA follows: TGTGCCAGTAGTACGTCTGTCCAGATGATATACGAGCAGTACTTC. This encodes CASSTSVQMIYEQYF.